This TCR beta chain was profiled in a study of T cells after posttransplantation cyclophosphamide. Findings and limits, study-wide: Later post-transplant blood repertoires were often dominated by donor CD8+ memory clones. TRB overlap between skin or GI tissue T cells and blood was limited. TRB clonality was highly associated with recipient CMV seropositivity and reactivation.

Sequenced by immunoSEQ multiplex PCR; TCRdb stores in-frame clones only, minus some. Of fewer than 40,000 clones in the sample, around nine tenths are singletons; the top ten hold 0.2% to 0.3%. With regard to this clone: What it recognizes is unknown.

The naive gate required viable CD3+CD4+ or CD3+CD8+ cells with CCR7+CD45RA+CD45RO-CD95-CD27+CD28+ phenotype. On the day of bone marrow donation, the related graft donor provided peripheral blood. This receptor was obtained from a woman aged 55-70 years in good health, CMV-negative, and a related stem cell transplant donor. Sequencing used naive CD4+ T cells sorted from PBMCs.

The CDR3 loop reads CASSTRDRRYEQYF. CDR3 coding DNA: TGTGCCAGCAGTACCCGGGACAGGCGATACGAGCAGTACTTC. The chain recombines TRBV27 with TRBJ2-7, with 8 bases lining up with TRBD1. Germline CDR1 is MNHEY and CDR2 is SMNVEV (reference sequence). The CDR3 contains 14 residues. V lost 5 bases and J lost 4; bases outside the gene matches: 7.